This entry features one T cell receptor beta chain sequence. The antigen remains unidentified. 60 Vbeta and 13 Jbeta primers were used in PCR. Using immunoSEQ multiplex PCR, the repertoire was profiled, and TCRdb retains in-frame clones only, with some absent. Of around 110,000 clones listed, about 79% are singletons. The sample belongs to a study of cytomegalovirus exposure and HLA in healthy donors. Regarding the study as a whole: Cytomegalovirus-associated TCR beta chains were listed, numbering approximately 150.

The CDR3 has 17 amino acids. V lost 5 bases and J lost 5; bases outside the gene matches: 13. Germline loops: CDR1 MNHEY, CDR2 SMNVEV (reference sequence). The genes are TRBV27 and TRBJ2-3; 10 nucleotides line up with TRBD1. The sample taken for sequencing was PBMCs. The source is a young man in good health and CMV-seropositive. The CDR3 coding sequence is TGTGCCAGCAGTGGACCGACAGGGGGCCGGTCAATAGATACGCAGTATTTT. This sequence encodes CASSGPTGGRSIDTQYF.